This entry concerns a single T cell receptor beta chain. Its antigen is currently unknown. The data were obtained in a study of post-analysis software for immune sequencing data. Whole-study results and caveats: Four to six TRBV segments were more frequent in patients than controls; TRBV5-6, TRBV5-1 and TRBV20-1 belonged to this group.

Per germline, CDR1 ENHRY and CDR2 SYGVKD. This CDR3 region has 14 residues. V shed 3 bases and J shed 3 bases, with 9 bases lying between them. Unique molecular identifiers were built into the TCR beta cDNA libraries. Using its own MiXCR run on the PCR reads, TCRdb lists one record per CDR3 protein. The sample holds around 500,000 distinct CDR3 sequences, about a third seen once. The sequence was obtained from a girl aged 2-17 years with multiple sclerosis. Source material: blood. This chain joins TRBV10-3 and TRBJ1-5, with no clear D. For the CDR3, the DNA is TGTGCCATCAGTGATCCGAGTGACAATCAGCCCCAGCATTTT. It yields the protein CAISDPSDNQPQHF.